This paragraph reports one T cell receptor beta chain. Its antigen is as yet unknown. This CDR3 fails to terminate in the conserved phenylalanine or tryptophan, so it likely reflects a read error. The data originate from a study of T-cell reconstitution after alpha-beta-depleted transplantation in children. Study-wide findings and caveats: Expanded clones from the graft, numbering several hundred, reportedly supplied alpha-beta T cells about two months after transplant. T-cell counts and diversity at one year following transplant were attributed mainly to newly produced T cells. Diversity of TCRbeta at day 60 was high in some patients, arising from surviving recipient T cells and thymic progenitors.

V shed 2 bases and J shed 11 bases, with 15 bases lying between them. The CDR3 sequence is 13 residues long. Unique molecular identifiers were incorporated during preparation of the TCRbeta library. TCRdb reprocessed the PCR reads via MiXCR and lists one record per CDR3 protein. The repertoire consists of about a million distinct CDR3 sequences, with roughly 29% occurring once and the leading ten covering approximately 30%. The chain uses TRBV12-3 or TRBV12-4 and TRBJ1-1; no clear D. The TCR comes from a boy under two years old who had a stem cell transplant for SCID, so the T cells may come from the graft donor. This specimen consisted of PBMCs, mostly from graft donor cells, obtained 360 days after TCRalphabeta/CD19-depleted stem cell transplant. CDR3 sequence (DNA): TGTGCCAGCAGTTTATCCTCCCAGACGATGGCTTTCTAT. Translated, it gives CASSLSSQTMAFY.